These 31 T cell receptor beta chains came from one sample sequenced in a study of blood T cell repertoires in COVID-19. The method was immunoSEQ multiplex PCR; TCRdb's version includes in-frame clones alone and lacks a portion of them. The sample records roughly 140,000 clones, 81% being singletons. The sample was peripheral blood. The receptor source for this set is a human donor in a cohort sampled during active COVID-19.

V gene TRBV29-1 combines with J gene TRBJ2-2; 10 bases are a match to TRBD2. Unmatched junction bases numbered 7, after V lost 6 bases and J lost 0 bases. Germline V gene data show CDR1 as SQVTM and CDR2 as ANQGSEA. The CDR3 is made up of 16 amino acids. This CDR3 reads CSVGVTSGTNTGELFF. The CDR3 bases are TGCAGCGTGGGGGTAACTAGCGGGACGAACACCGGGGAGCTGTTTTTT.

The chain couples TRBV19 to TRBJ1-6; TRBD1 agrees at 10 bases. Germline CDR1 LNHDA, CDR2 SQIVND (reference sequence). The CDR3 runs 15 residues. Unmatched junction bases numbered 3, after V lost 3 bases and J lost 7 bases. CDR3 amino acids: CASSMTGGVNSPLHF. The CDR3 region has the DNA TGTGCCAGTAGTATGACAGGGGGCGTCAATTCACCCCTCCACTTT.

The rearrangement uses TRBV7-9 and TRBJ2-7; possibly TRBD1 for D (5 bases). V lost 5 bases and J lost 7, with 12 bases in between. Per the germline V gene, CDR1 is SEHNR and CDR2 is FQNEAQ (reference sequence). The CDR3 has 12 amino acids. The CDR3: CASSIQGGEQYF. The CDR3 coding sequence is TGTGCCAGCAGCATCCAGGGCGGTGAGCAGTACTTC.

This clone has just one count. The chain carries TRBV28 and TRBJ2-1; 10 nucleotides match TRBD1. Germline V CDR1 and CDR2: MDHEN, SYDVKM. After removal of 5 bases from V and 7 bases from J, the junction contained 8 bases not matched to a gene. This CDR3 contains 15 residues. The CDR3 region has the DNA TGTGCCAGCAGTCCGCGGACAGGGGGGGGGAATGAGCAGTTCTTC. As protein: CASSPRTGGGNEQFF.

The chain links TRBV20-1 to TRBJ2-1, with D possibly TRBD1 on 6 matching bases. This CDR3 is built from 15 residues. From germline, CDR1 is DFQATT and CDR2 SNEGSKA (reference sequence). Trimming stripped 3 bases from V and 7 bases from J, with 19 bases between. The CDR3 nucleotides are TGCAGTGCTAGTCGGCGGGCAGGGGCTGAGAATGAGCAGTTCTTC. Translation: CSASRRAGAENEQFF.

This clone has more than one count but fewer than ten. The CDR3 DNA reads TGTGCCAGCAGCCTTACTAGCGGGAGTATCTACGAGCAGTACTTC. The encoded protein is CASSLTSGSIYEQYF. The rearrangement joins TRBV7-3 to TRBJ2-7; 11 bases align to TRBD2. Germline CDR1 SGHTA, CDR2 FQGTGA. The CDR3 is 15 amino acids. V shed 5 bases, J shed 3 bases, and the junction held 6 bases outside the gene matches.

The genes are TRBV25-1 and TRBJ1-2; perhaps TRBD1 as D (6 bases). The CDR3 covers 14 residues. Looked up from germline, CDR1 is MGHDK and CDR2 is SYGVNS. The V and J ends lost 3 bases and 4 bases respectively, with 12 bases between them. For the CDR3, the DNA is TGTGCCAGCAGTGAGGCGGACAGATTCTATGGCTACACCTTC. Protein: CASSEADRFYGYTF.

The V and J genes are TRBV6-5 and TRBJ1-5; D may be TRBD1 (5 bases). V lost 2 bases to trimming and J lost 0 bases, with 8 bases between them. Looked up from germline, CDR1 is MNHEY and CDR2 is SVGAGI. The length of the CDR3 is 15 residues. CDR3 nucleotides: TGTGCCAGCAGTTACGACAGCCGTAGCAATCAGCCCCAGCATTTT. It specifies CASSYDSRSNQPQHF.

The chain uses TRBV5-1 and TRBJ2-7, with 8 bases lining up with TRBD1. V was pared by 2 bases and J by 6 bases, with 10 bases of the junction left unmatched. The V gene's germline CDR1 is SGHRS and CDR2 YFSETQ. The CDR3 sequence is 15 residues long. The CDR3 region has the DNA TGCGCCAGCAGCTTACCGGGACAGGCAGAGTCCGAGCAGTACTTC. It encodes CASSLPGQAESEQYF.

This clone was recorded once. The rearrangement joins TRBV10-2 to TRBJ1-4, with 9 bases that match TRBD1. J gave up 7 bases and V 8 bases, and 8 bases lay outside the gene matches. The CDR3 is made up of 14 amino acids. Germline-derived CDR1 and CDR2 are WSHSY and SAAADI. The CDR3, as DNA: TGCGCCAGCGATCCGGGACAGGGATCTGAAAAACTGTTTTTT. This gives the protein CASDPGQGSEKLFF.

V gene TRBV5-1 combines with J gene TRBJ2-2; D is undetermined. Trimming took 1 base from V and 6 from J, leaving 7 bases between them. CDR1 SGHRS and CDR2 YFSETQ come from the germline V gene. This CDR3 comprises 13 residues. In DNA form, the CDR3 reads TGCGCCAGCAGCTTGAGTTCGGCCGGGGAGCTGTTTTTT. This encodes CASSLSSAGELFF. Variable domain in full (rest from reference TRBV5-1 and TRBJ2-2): KAGVTQTPRYLIKTRGQQVTLSCSPISGHRSVSWYQQTPGQGLQFLFEYFSETQRNKGNFPGRFSGRQFSNSRSEMNVSTLELGDSALYLCASSLSSAGELFFGEGSRLTVL.

J is TRBJ2-7 and V is TRBV6-5; 10 positions match TRBD2. This CDR3 region has 15 residues. Trimming at V came to 6 bases and at J to 2 bases, leaving 7 bases not matched to a gene. CDR1 and CDR2 from the germline V gene are MNHEY and SVGAGI. The CDR3 region is CASRLGLAGAYEQYF. DNA of the CDR3: TGTGCCAGCAGGTTGGGGCTAGCGGGAGCCTACGAGCAGTACTTC.

The chain joins TRBV7-8 to TRBJ2-7, with 9 bases matching TRBD2. Looked up from germline, CDR1 is SGHVS and CDR2 is FQNEAQ. The CDR3 runs to 16 residues. V lost 5 bases, J lost 0 bases, and 8 bases stayed unmatched. CDR3 coding DNA: TGTGCCAGCAGCGGAAGACTAGCGGAGGTCTCCTACGAGCAGTACTTC. Translation: CASSGRLAEVSYEQYF. Variable domain in full (rest from reference TRBV7-8 and TRBJ2-7): GAGVSQSPRYKVAKRGQDVALRCDPISGHVSLFWYQQALGQGPEFLTYFQNEAQLDKSGLPSDRFFAERPEGSVSTLKIQRTQQEDSAVYLCASSGRLAEVSYEQYFGPGTRLTVT.

The chain has TRBV7-2 and TRBJ2-3; 8 nucleotides align to TRBD2. CDR1 and CDR2 (germline): SGHTA, FQGNSA. V lost 6 bases and J lost 4; bases outside the gene matches: 9. The CDR3 is 15 amino acids. CDR3 in DNA: TGTGCCAGCAGACGAAAGGCGGGAGGCCCAGATACGCAGTATTTT. Its translation is CASRRKAGGPDTQYF.

The chain is built from TRBV6-1 and TRBJ2-7, with 8 bases that match TRBD2. V was clipped by 2 bases and J by 4 bases; unmatched bases: 4. The length of the CDR3 is 14 residues. Germline CDR1 reads MNHNS; CDR2 reads SASEGT. The CDR3 sequence: CASSESGRGYEQYF. CDR3 bases: TGTGCCAGCAGTGAAAGCGGGAGAGGTTACGAGCAGTACTTC.

V is TRBV23-1 and J is TRBJ2-7; the match to TRBD1 covers 7 bases. TRBV23-1 has ORF status, its function being uncertain. CDR3 size: 19 residues. The V segment lost 0 bases and the J segment 5 bases; nucleotides outside the gene matches: 19. This CDR3 is CASSQSYSLGTVAVDEQYF. Here the CDR3 DNA reads TGCGCCAGCAGTCAATCCTACTCGTTAGGGACAGTCGCTGTGGACGAGCAGTACTTC.

The gene calls are TRBV18 and TRBJ1-5, with D unclear. This CDR3 spans 15 amino acids. The germline gives CDR1 KGHSH, CDR2 LQKENI. V gave up 3 bases and J gave up 4 bases, with 13 bases separating them. This CDR3 reads CASSPWRSNNQPQHF. Here the CDR3 DNA reads TGTGCCAGCTCACCCTGGAGGTCTAATAATCAGCCCCAGCATTTT.

The chain carries TRBV4-3 and TRBJ1-4; D is possibly TRBD1 (5 bases). The CDR3 totals 14 residues. Germline assignment: CDR1 LGHNA and CDR2 YSLEER. V was trimmed by 0 bases and J by 10 bases, leaving 12 bases between them. The CDR3 spells CASSQDLGAGKLFF. The CDR3 DNA sequence: TGCGCCAGCAGCCAAGATCTAGGGGCTGGAAAACTGTTTTTT.

The gene calls are TRBV28 and TRBJ1-2; D is ambiguous. The V gene's germline CDR1 is MDHEN and CDR2 SYDVKM. V lost 3 bases and J lost 4, with 18 bases in between. The CDR3 is 16 amino acids. CDR3 amino acids: CASSLVSGAEFYGYTF. The CDR3 region has the DNA TGTGCCAGCAGTTTGGTGTCAGGTGCCGAGTTCTATGGCTACACCTTC.

V and J are TRBV24-1 and TRBJ2-5; 9 positions match TRBD1. The CDR3 runs to 15 residues. Germline values: CDR1 KGHDR, CDR2 SFDVKD. V shed 4 bases, J shed 6 bases, and the junction held 8 bases outside the gene matches. The CDR3 region has the DNA TGTGCCACCAGTGACCCGGGACAGGGCTTGAAGACCCAGTACTTC. This sequence encodes CATSDPGQGLKTQYF.

The gene calls are TRBV18 and TRBJ1-2, with a weak D call TRBD1 (5 bases). Per germline, CDR1 KGHSH and CDR2 LQKENI. The CDR3 has 14 residues. V lost 0 bases, J lost 1 base, and 6 bases lay in between. Here the CDR3 DNA reads TGTGCCAGCTCACCACCGACAGTTAACTATGGCTACACCTTC. Translation gives CASSPPTVNYGYTF. The full variable domain, rest sourced from reference TRBV18 and TRBJ1-2, is NAGVMQNPRHLVRRRGQEARLRCSPMKGHSHVYWYRQLPEEGLKFMVYLQKENIIDESGMPKERFSAEFPKEGPSILRIQQVVRGDSAAYFCASSPPTVNYGYTFGSGTRLTVV.

This sequence joins TRBV18 and TRBJ2-3, with 9 nucleotides matching TRBD2. The CDR3 sequence is 18 residues long. V dropped 3 bases and J dropped 1; count of bases not matched to a gene: 11. Germline V gene data show CDR1 as KGHSH and CDR2 as LQKENI. CDR3 region: CASSPQPTSGRRTDTQYF. In DNA form, the CDR3 reads TGTGCCAGCTCACCGCAGCCGACTAGCGGCAGGCGCACAGATACGCAGTATTTT.

The V call is TRBV7-8, the J call TRBJ1-2, with unresolved D. Trimming removed 3 bases at V and 0 bases at J, with 8 bases between. This CDR3 contains 14 residues. Germline-derived CDR1 and CDR2 are SGHVS and FQNEAQ. The CDR3 DNA follows: TGTGCCAGCAGCTTCATCCAGTCTAACTATGGCTACACCTTC. It specifies CASSFIQSNYGYTF.

The genes are TRBV28 and TRBJ2-1; TRBD2 aligns across 10 bases. The CDR3 runs 16 residues. In germline, CDR1 is MDHEN, CDR2 SYDVKM. V lost 4 bases, J lost 12 bases, and 15 bases stayed unmatched. CDR3 nucleotides: TGTGCCAGCAGTTCCCCCGGGACTAGCGCCTTCAAAGGGCAGTTCTTC. Translated: CASSSPGTSAFKGQFF.

The chain carries TRBV29-1 and TRBJ1-1; D remains unclear. This CDR3 is 12 amino acids long. The V end was cut by 7 bases, the J end by 1 base, with 10 bases between. Germline V lookup: CDR1 SQVTM, CDR2 ANQGSEA. In DNA, the CDR3 is TGCAGCGCAACCCTCAGGAACACTGAAGCTTTCTTT. Protein: CSATLRNTEAFF.

The chain couples TRBV4-3 to TRBJ2-7; D gene uncertain. This CDR3 has 14 amino acids. Germline CDR1 reads LGHNA; CDR2 reads YSLEER. Trimming shortened V by 0 bases and J by 4 bases, and 10 bases separated the two germline ends. CDR3 amino acids: CASSQDWASYEQYF. The CDR3 DNA sequence: TGCGCCAGCAGCCAAGATTGGGCATCGTACGAGCAGTACTTC.

This chain connects TRBV24-1 to TRBJ2-1; TRBD2 is a possible D gene (6 bases). Trimming removed 2 bases from V and 2 bases from J, with 12 bases in between. Germline V CDR1 and CDR2: KGHDR, SFDVKD. The CDR3 loop spans 16 amino acids. The CDR3 sequence is CATSDSIGSAYNEQFF. As DNA, the CDR3 is TGTGCCACCAGTGATTCTATCGGGAGTGCCTACAATGAGCAGTTCTTC.

The chain links TRBV28 to TRBJ1-5; 7 bases are shared with TRBD1. J lost 0 bases, V lost 5 bases, and 7 bases had no gene match. Per the germline V gene, CDR1 is MDHEN and CDR2 is SYDVKM. The CDR3 is made up of 16 amino acids. The CDR3 loop reads CASSLGTEPSNQPQHF. CDR3 in DNA: TGTGCCAGCAGTCTGGGGACAGAGCCTAGCAATCAGCCCCAGCATTTT.

The genes are TRBV24-1 and TRBJ2-5, with 15 nucleotides matching TRBD2. The CDR3 loop spans 15 amino acids. The junction had 4 bases not matched to a gene; V was cut back by 9 bases and J by 3 bases. Per germline, CDR1 KGHDR and CDR2 SFDVKD. The CDR3 coding sequence is TGTGCCACCGGGACTAGCGGGAGGAGGAAAGAGACCCAGTACTTC. Translation: CATGTSGRRKETQYF.

The chain recombines TRBV19 with TRBJ1-1; D is undetermined. The V end lost 0 bases, the J end lost 0 bases, and 11 bases lay between the germline ends. CDR3 length: 16 residues. The V gene's germline CDR1 is LNHDA and CDR2 SQIVND (reference sequence). The CDR3 reads CASSIESNSLNTEAFF. The CDR3 nucleotides read TGTGCCAGTAGTATAGAGTCTAACAGCTTGAACACTGAAGCTTTCTTT.

V usage is TRBV7-3 and J usage is TRBJ2-7; 12 positions agree with TRBD2. This CDR3 contains 15 residues. CDR1 is SGHTA and CDR2 is FQGTGA in the germline V gene. V lost 5 bases, J lost 3 bases, and 5 bases stayed unmatched. This CDR3 reads CASSKTSGGNYEQYF. CDR3 DNA sequence: TGTGCCAGCAGCAAAACTAGCGGGGGGAACTACGAGCAGTACTTC.